The 5 T cell receptor beta chains reported below all come from one sample, sequenced in a study of T cell responses to AZD1222 COVID-19 vaccine. Only in-frame clones appear in the TCRdb table, and some are missing; sequencing was by immunoSEQ multiplex PCR. The table has roughly 120,000 clones, around 86% seen once; the top ten hold 7% to 8%. The input for sequencing was peripheral blood, taken on day 0 of AZD1222 vaccination. Receptor source: an adult in good health.

The gene calls are TRBV6-2 or TRBV6-3 and TRBJ1-5; D not certain. The CDR3 consists of 15 residues. Germline CDR1 MNHEY, CDR2 SVGEGT. V gave up 3 bases and J gave up 7 bases, with 16 bases separating them. CDR3 nucleotides: TGTGCCAGCAGTTATGAAGGAGGGTCGGGACAGCCCCAGCATTTT. Translated, it gives CASSYEGGSGQPQHF.

The genes are TRBV28 and TRBJ1-4; TRBD1 aligns across 7 bases. Germline V gene lookup returns CDR1 MDHEN and CDR2 SYDVKM. V dropped 6 bases and J dropped 7; count of bases not matched to a gene: 11. CDR3 size: 15 residues. CDR3 sequence (DNA): TGTGCCAGCAGCACCGCGCGACAGGGTGGTGAAAAACTGTTTTTT. Translation: CASSTARQGGEKLFF.

This clone appeared once. This CDR3 reads CASSHRDRGTDTQYF. The CDR3 DNA reads as TGTGCCAGCAGCCACCGGGACAGGGGCACAGATACGCAGTATTTT. The chain employs TRBV5-4 and TRBJ2-3; 9 bases agree with TRBD1. Germline V gene data show CDR1 as SGHNT and CDR2 as YYREEE (reference sequence). After removal of 4 bases from V and 1 base from J, the junction contained 4 bases not matched to a gene. The CDR3 is made up of 15 amino acids.

The chain is built from TRBV7-9 and TRBJ1-5; 8 nucleotides align to TRBD1. Germline-derived CDR1 and CDR2 are SEHNR and FQNEAQ (reference sequence). The CDR3 is made up of 17 amino acids. V lost 5 bases and J lost 4; bases outside the gene matches: 13. CDR3 residues: CASSHCPGGRCNQPQHF. The CDR3 coding sequence is TGTGCCAGCAGCCACTGTCCAGGGGGCCGGTGTAATCAGCCCCAGCATTTT.

The chain recombines TRBV30 with TRBJ1-5, with 10 bases aligning to TRBD1. J was trimmed by 2 bases and V by 3 bases; bases with no gene match: 10. This CDR3 is 17 amino acids long. The V gene's germline CDR1 is GTSNPN and CDR2 SVGIG (reference sequence). The CDR3, as DNA: TGTGCCTGGAGCACCGGGACAGGGGTCGGGGGCAATCAGCCCCAGCATTTT. Protein: CAWSTGTGVGGNQPQHF. The full variable domain, with the rest looked up from reference TRBV30 and TRBJ1-5, is SQTIHQWPATLVQPVGSPLSLECTVEGTSNPNLYWYRQAAGRGLQLLFYSVGIGQISSEVPQNLSASRPQDRQFILSSKKLLLSDSGFYLCAWSTGTGVGGNQPQHFGDGTRLSIL.